The present entry profiles one TCR beta chain with its context. This record belongs to a study of blood T cell repertoires in COVID-19. Study-level information: Nucleic acid was either cDNA or gDNA, and it came from T cells, B-cell-depleted T cells, or PBMCs.

The data were produced by immunoSEQ multiplex PCR, yet TCRdb's version contains in-frame clones alone and is incomplete. The sample records more than 85,000 clones, under 85% being singletons. This CDR3 is 16 amino acids long. V shed 0 bases and J shed 7 bases, with 15 bases lying between them. The germline CDR1 and CDR2 sequences are SGHTA and FQGNSA. Source material: peripheral blood. This receptor was taken from a human donor in a cohort sampled during active COVID-19. The chain employs TRBV7-2 and TRBJ2-2; a weak D match, TRBD2 (6 bases). The CDR3 loop is CASSLATASAGGELFF. The CDR3 DNA reads as TGTGCCAGCAGCTTAGCGACGGCTAGCGCCGGCGGGGAGCTGTTTTTT. The full variable domain, its missing parts supplied by reference TRBV7-2 and TRBJ2-2, is GAGVSQSPSNKVTEKGKDVELRCDPISGHTALYWYRQSLGQGLEFLIYFQGNSAPDKSGLPSDRFSAERTGGSVSTLTIQRTQQEDSAVYLCASSLATASAGGELFFGEGSRLTVL.